This is a list of T cell receptor beta chains from one sample in a study of TIL therapy for anti-PD-1-resistant metastatic lung cancer. Assay used: immunoSEQ multiplex PCR; TCRdb lists only in-frame clones, some missing. The sample records some 16,000 clones, approximately 74% being singletons. Specimen: blood, collected at baseline. The source is a person aged 25 to 79 with non-small cell lung cancer. Each CDR3 is given with its conserved first and last residue. A D gene is named only where the DNA matches it firmly. Part of the rows lack a size; the others show once, few, many or a class for expanded clones.

once	.	TRBV7-2	TRBJ2-5	CASSLGKQETQYF	TGTGCCAGCAGCTTAGGGAAACAAGAGACCCAGTACTTC
.	.	TRBV25-1	TRBJ2-1	CASSEFPVSSYNEQFF	TGTGCCAGCAGTGAATTTCCGGTTAGCTCCTACAATGAGCAGTTCTTC
.	.	TRBV28	TRBJ1-5	CASTPTSGGSNQPQHF	TGTGCCAGCACCCCCACGTCCGGAGGTAGCAATCAGCCCCAGCATTTT
.	.	TRBV9	TRBJ2-3	CASRTDTQYF	TGTGCCAGCAGAACAGATACGCAGTATTTT
.	TRBD2	TRBV2	TRBJ2-5	CASRVGTSGGAAEETQYF	TGTGCCAGCAGGGTCGGGACTAGCGGGGGGGCCGCGGAAGAGACCCAGTACTTC
.	.	TRBV27	TRBJ1-4	CASSPRTTNEKLFF	TGTGCCAGCAGTCCAAGAACAACTAATGAAAAACTGTTTTTT
.	.	TRBV20-1	TRBJ2-7	CSASPHDEQYF	TGCAGTGCTAGCCCTCACGACGAGCAGTACTTC
.	.	TRBV19	TRBJ2-7	CASSISQGLYEQYF	TGTGCCAGTAGTATTTCACAGGGCCTCTACGAGCAGTACTTC
once	.	TRBV7-9	TRBJ2-7	CASSTDAEQYF	TGTGCCAGCAGCACAGATGCAGAGCAGTACTTC
.	TRBD1	TRBV5-4	TRBJ1-2	CASSLDRGGGRTF	TGTGCCAGCAGCCTCGACAGGGGCGGGGGTAGGACCTTC
few	.	TRBV5-5	TRBJ1-1	CASSGRISTEAFF	TGTGCCAGCAGCGGTAGGATAAGCACTGAAGCTTTCTTT
.	TRBD2	TRBV30	TRBJ2-4	CAWSPRPGAVAGAKNIQYF	TGTGCCTGGAGCCCGCGACCGGGGGCCGTAGCGGGGGCCAAAAACATTCAGTACTTC
.	TRBD2	TRBV10-3	TRBJ2-1	CAISVRAGGPPEQFF	TGTGCCATCAGTGTTAGAGCGGGGGGGCCGCCTGAGCAGTTCTTC
.	TRBD1	TRBV19	TRBJ2-3	CASSMGTAGTDTQYF	TGTGCCAGTAGTATGGGGACAGCCGGCACAGATACGCAGTATTTT
.	TRBD2	TRBV7-3	TRBJ2-5	CASSLRLAGQETQYF	TGTGCCAGCAGCTTACGGCTAGCGGGGCAAGAGACCCAGTACTTC
.	.	TRBV6-1	TRBJ2-1	CARETGKQFF	TGTGCCAGAGAGACAGGAAAGCAGTTCTTC
few	.	TRBV7-2	TRBJ2-4	CASSLGQGRAKNIQYF	TGTGCCAGCAGCTTAGGGCAGGGTAGGGCCAAAAACATTCAGTACTTC
.	TRBD1	TRBV5-5	TRBJ2-7	CASSRRGTYEQYF	TGTGCCAGCAGCCGCAGGGGGACCTACGAGCAGTACTTC
.	.	TRBV4-3	TRBJ2-3	CASSHQGRGSDTQYF	TGCGCCAGCAGCCACCAGGGTCGGGGGTCAGATACGCAGTATTTT
.	.	TRBV6-1	TRBJ1-6	CASSEIDSEDSPLHF	TGTGCCAGCAGTGAGATTGACAGTGAGGATTCACCCCTCCACTTT
.	TRBD1	TRBV30	TRBJ2-1	CAWNRGDRGLNEQFF	TGTGCCTGGAATAGAGGGGACAGGGGATTGAATGAGCAGTTCTTC
.	TRBD1	TRBV6-6	TRBJ2-5	CASSRQGAETQYF	TGTGCCAGCAGCAGACAGGGGGCAGAGACCCAGTACTTC